This T cell receptor (beta chain) was sequenced for a study of T cells in Graves' hyperthyroidism and ophthalmopathy. About the study: Initial diagnosis, before any treatment, was when peripheral blood was collected.

Among ophthalmopathy patients, the Clinical Activity Score reached at least 3, the NOSPECS grade reached at least 4, and duration remained under 3 months. TCR beta CDR3 sequences were amplified from RNA transcripts. The HTBI primer set served for first-round RT-PCR of the TCR CDR3. TCRdb analysed the multiplex PCR reads with MiXCR anew, one entry per CDR3 protein. The data hold approximately 350,000 distinct CDR3 sequences, with roughly 15% observed a single time. V gave up 0 bases and J gave up 2 bases; unmatched junction bases: 7. This CDR3 has 17 amino acids. Germline V gene sequence: CDR1 MGHRA, CDR2 YSYEKL.

Material: blood. The source of this sequence is a woman in her sixties with Graves' ophthalmopathy. V and J are TRBV4-1 and TRBJ1-5; 7 bases fit TRBD1. The DNA of the CDR3 is TGCGCCAGCAGCCAAGATTCGGCAGGGGGTGGCAATCAGCCCCAGCATTTT. This sequence encodes CASSQDSAGGGNQPQHF.